A selection of T cell receptor beta chains follows, all from one sample in a study of CD8+ T cells in alopecia areata. Sequencing was performed with immunoSEQ multiplex PCR; in TCRdb, only in-frame clones are kept and a portion is missing. The sample contains roughly 250,000 clones, about 68% of which appear only once. This specimen was CD4+ T cells sorted from blood, taken at week 0. Receptor source: a human donor with alopecia areata. The CDR3 runs from the conserved cysteine through the conserved F or W. The D gene is left open where the match is weak.

d_gene,v_gene,j_gene,CDR3nt,CDR3aa
NA,TRBV30,TRBJ2-5,TGTGCCTGGAGTGTAACAGTGAAAGAGACCCAGTACTTC,CAWSVTVKETQYF
NA,TRBV7-2,TRBJ1-5,TGTGCCAGCAGCTTAGGAGGGGATGGTCCGCCCCAGCATTTT,CASSLGGDGPPQHF
NA,TRBV30,TRBJ1-6,TGTGCCTGGACGGTGCAGGTTGGATCACCCCTCCACTTT,CAWTVQVGSPLHF
NA,TRBV27,TRBJ2-1,TGTGCCAGCAGTTTATTCCGGAACTACAATGAGCAGTTCTTC,CASSLFRNYNEQFF
NA,TRBV19,TRBJ2-2,TGTGCCAGTAGTATAGATCGGCCCGGGGAGCTGTTTTTT,CASSIDRPGELFF
NA,TRBV10-3,TRBJ2-5,TGTGCCATCAGTGGAGGGATCCAAGAGACCCAGTACTTC,CAISGGIQETQYF
NA,TRBV29-1,TRBJ2-3,TGCAGCGTTGAGTTAATAGGAGGGCACACAGATACGCAGTATTTT,CSVELIGGHTDTQYF
NA,TRBV14,TRBJ2-3,TGTGCCAGCAGCCTAGGTGGCACAGATACGCAGTATTTT,CASSLGGTDTQYF
NA,TRBV30,TRBJ2-7,TGTGCCTGGAGAGAGGGGGTTGAGCAGTACTTC,CAWREGVEQYF
TRBD2,TRBV5-1,TRBJ2-7,TGCGCCAGCAGCTTTACTAGCGGGGGGACCTACGAGCAGTACTTC,CASSFTSGGTYEQYF
NA,TRBV7-2,TRBJ2-5,TGTGCCAGCAGCTTGTGGCAGCAAGAGACCCAGTACTTC,CASSLWQQETQYF
NA,TRBV4-2,TRBJ1-1,TGTGCCAGCAGCCAAGATCTTCGTTTGGAGGCTGAAGCTTTCTTT,CASSQDLRLEAEAFF
TRBD2,TRBV7-9,TRBJ2-3,TGTGCCAGCGTTAGAGGGCGGGGGAGCACAGATACGCAGTATTTT,CASVRGRGSTDTQYF
NA,TRBV25-1,TRBJ1-2,TGTGCCAGCAGTGCAGCTAACTATGGCTACACCTTC,CASSAANYGYTF
NA,TRBV6-5,TRBJ2-7,TGTGCCAGCAGTTGGGGCAGGGGTTACGACGAGCAGTACTTC,CASSWGRGYDEQYF
TRBD1,TRBV9,TRBJ1-1,TGTGCCAGCAGCCCCGGGACAGGGAACACTGAAGCTTTCTTT,CASSPGTGNTEAFF
NA,TRBV10-3,TRBJ2-5,TGTGCCATCAGTGAGCGGATGCAAGAGACCCAGTACTTC,CAISERMQETQYF
NA,TRBV5-5,TRBJ1-2,TGTGCCAGCAGCTTGGCAGTAGGTATAGGCGGCTACACCTTC,CASSLAVGIGGYTF
NA,TRBV5-1,TRBJ1-2,TGCGCCAGCAGCTTGGCCGGGGGCGACTATGGCTACACCTTC,CASSLAGGDYGYTF
TRBD1,TRBV10-3,TRBJ2-4,TGTGCCATCAGGCAGGGGGCGCAAAACATTCAGTACTTC,CAIRQGAQNIQYF
TRBD1,TRBV30,TRBJ2-5,TGTGCCTGGAGTGTAAAACCGGGACAGGGCTACTTC,CAWSVKPGQGYF
NA,TRBV14,TRBJ2-5,TGTGCCAGCAGCCAAGTCTGGGGGTACGGAGAGACCCAGTACTTC,CASSQVWGYGETQYF
NA,TRBV20-1,TRBJ2-5,TGCAGCGGGACGCAACAAGAGACCCAGTACTTC,CSGTQQETQYF
NA,TRBV19,TRBJ1-4,TGTGCCAGTAGTAGCCTCGTCAGGGCGACTGAAAAACTGTTTTTT,CASSSLVRATEKLFF